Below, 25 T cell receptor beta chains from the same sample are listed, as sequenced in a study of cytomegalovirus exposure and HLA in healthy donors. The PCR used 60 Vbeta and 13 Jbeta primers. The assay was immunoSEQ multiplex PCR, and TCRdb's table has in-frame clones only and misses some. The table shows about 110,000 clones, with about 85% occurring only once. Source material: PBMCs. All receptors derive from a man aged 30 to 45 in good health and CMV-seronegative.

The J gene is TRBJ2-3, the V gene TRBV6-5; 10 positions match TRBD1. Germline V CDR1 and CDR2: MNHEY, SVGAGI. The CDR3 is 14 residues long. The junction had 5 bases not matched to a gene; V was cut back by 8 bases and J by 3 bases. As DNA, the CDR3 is TGTGCCAGCCAGACAGGGGGCAGGACAGATACGCAGTATTTT. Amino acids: CASQTGGRTDTQYF.

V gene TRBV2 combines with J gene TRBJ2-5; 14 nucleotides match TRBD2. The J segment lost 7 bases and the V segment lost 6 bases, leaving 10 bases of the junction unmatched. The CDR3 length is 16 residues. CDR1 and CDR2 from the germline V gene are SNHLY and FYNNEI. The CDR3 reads CASSVGLAGGSGTQYF. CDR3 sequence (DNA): TGTGCCAGCAGCGTCGGACTAGCGGGAGGTTCAGGGACCCAGTACTTC.

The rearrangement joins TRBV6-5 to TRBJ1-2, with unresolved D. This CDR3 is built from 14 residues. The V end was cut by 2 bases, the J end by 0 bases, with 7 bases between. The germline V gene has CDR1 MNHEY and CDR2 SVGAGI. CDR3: CASSYGLPNYGYTF. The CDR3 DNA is TGTGCCAGCAGTTACGGCCTTCCTAACTATGGCTACACCTTC.

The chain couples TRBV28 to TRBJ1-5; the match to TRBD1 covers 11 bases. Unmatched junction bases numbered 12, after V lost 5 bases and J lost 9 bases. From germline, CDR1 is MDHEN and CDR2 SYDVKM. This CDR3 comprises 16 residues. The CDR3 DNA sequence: TGTGCCAGCAGTCCCGGGACAGGGGGGGGCCGGCGGCCCCAGCATTTT. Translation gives CASSPGTGGGRRPQHF.

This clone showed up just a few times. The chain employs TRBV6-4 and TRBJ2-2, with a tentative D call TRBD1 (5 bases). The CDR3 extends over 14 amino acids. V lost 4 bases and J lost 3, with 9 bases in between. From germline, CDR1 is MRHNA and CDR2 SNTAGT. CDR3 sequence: CASSGDSDTGELFF. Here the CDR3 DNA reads TGTGCCAGCAGTGGAGACAGCGACACCGGGGAGCTGTTTTTT.

The CDR3 DNA sequence: TGTGCCAGCAGCTTATCCTCAGGGCCCACTGAAGCTTTCTTT. Encoded protein: CASSLSSGPTEAFF. This chain links TRBV11-1 with TRBJ1-1, with D possibly being TRBD1 (5 bases). CDR1 and CDR2 from the germline V gene are SGHAT and FQDESV (reference sequence). The CDR3 length is 14 residues. V lost 2 bases to trimming and J lost 4 bases, with 11 bases between them.

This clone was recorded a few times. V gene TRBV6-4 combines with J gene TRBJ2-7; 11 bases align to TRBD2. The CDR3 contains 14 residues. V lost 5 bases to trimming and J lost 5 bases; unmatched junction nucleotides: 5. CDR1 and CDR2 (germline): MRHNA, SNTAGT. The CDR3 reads CASSTSGSADEQYF. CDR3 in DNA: TGTGCCAGCAGTACTAGCGGGAGTGCAGACGAGCAGTACTTC.

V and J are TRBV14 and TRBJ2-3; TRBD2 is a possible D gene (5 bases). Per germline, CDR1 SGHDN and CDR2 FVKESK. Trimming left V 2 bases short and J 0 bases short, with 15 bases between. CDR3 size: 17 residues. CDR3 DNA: TGTGCCAGCAGCCAAACTGTAGTGCGGGTGAGCACAGATACGCAGTATTTT. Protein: CASSQTVVRVSTDTQYF.

CDR3 nucleotides: TGCGCCAGCAGCCTAGACCCTAATTCACCCCTCCACTTT. It specifies CASSLDPNSPLHF. This chain connects TRBV5-1 to TRBJ1-6; D remains ambiguous. The V gene's germline CDR1 is SGHRS and CDR2 YFSETQ. Trimming shortened V by 4 bases and J by 6 bases, and 8 bases separated the two germline ends. This CDR3 has 13 amino acids. Supplemented by reference TRBV5-1 and TRBJ1-6, the full variable domain reads KAGVTQTPRYLIKTRGQQVTLSCSPISGHRSVSWYQQTPGQGLQFLFEYFSETQRNKGNFPGRFSGRQFSNSRSEMNVSTLELGDSALYLCASSLDPNSPLHFGNGTRLTVT.

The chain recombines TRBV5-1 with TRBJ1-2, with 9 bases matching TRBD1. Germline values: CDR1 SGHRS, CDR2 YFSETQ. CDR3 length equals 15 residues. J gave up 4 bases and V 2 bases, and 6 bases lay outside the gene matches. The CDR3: CASSFGQGTFYGYTF. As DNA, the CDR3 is TGCGCCAGCAGCTTCGGACAGGGGACGTTCTATGGCTACACCTTC.

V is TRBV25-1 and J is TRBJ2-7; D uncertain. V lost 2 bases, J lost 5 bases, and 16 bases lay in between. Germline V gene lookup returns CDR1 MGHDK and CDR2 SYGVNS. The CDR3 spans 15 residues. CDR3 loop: CASSEVDTTLNEQYF. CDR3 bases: TGTGCCAGCAGTGAAGTTGACACGACCTTGAACGAGCAGTACTTC.

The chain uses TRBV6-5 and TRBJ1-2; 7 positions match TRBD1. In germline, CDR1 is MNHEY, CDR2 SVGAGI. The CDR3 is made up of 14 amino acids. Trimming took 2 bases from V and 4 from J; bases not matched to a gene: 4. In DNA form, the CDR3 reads TGTGCCAGCAGTTACGGGACAGCGGCCTATGGCTACACCTTC. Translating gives CASSYGTAAYGYTF.

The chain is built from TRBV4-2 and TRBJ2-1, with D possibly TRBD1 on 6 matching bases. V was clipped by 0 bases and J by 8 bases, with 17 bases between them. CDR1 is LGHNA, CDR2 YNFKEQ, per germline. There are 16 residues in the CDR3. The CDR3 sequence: CASSQDPGVAWDEQFF. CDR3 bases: TGTGCCAGCAGCCAAGATCCAGGGGTTGCTTGGGATGAGCAGTTCTTC.

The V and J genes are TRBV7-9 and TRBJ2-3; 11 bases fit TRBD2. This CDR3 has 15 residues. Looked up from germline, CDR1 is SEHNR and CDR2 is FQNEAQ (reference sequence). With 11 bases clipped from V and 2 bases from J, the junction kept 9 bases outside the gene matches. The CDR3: CAVLQGLAATDTQYF. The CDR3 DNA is TGTGCCGTGCTTCAGGGACTAGCGGCCACAGATACGCAGTATTTT.

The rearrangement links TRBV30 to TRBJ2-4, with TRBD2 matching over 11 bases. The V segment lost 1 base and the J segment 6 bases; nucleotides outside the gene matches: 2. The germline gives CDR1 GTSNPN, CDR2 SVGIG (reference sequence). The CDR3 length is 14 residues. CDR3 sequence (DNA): TGTGCCTGGAGTGGGGGGACTAGCGGAAACATTCAGTACTTC. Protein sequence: CAWSGGTSGNIQYF. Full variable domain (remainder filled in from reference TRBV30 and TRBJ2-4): SQTIHQWPATLVQPVGSPLSLECTVEGTSNPNLYWYRQAAGRGLQLLFYSVGIGQISSEVPQNLSASRPQDRQFILSSKKLLLSDSGFYLCAWSGGTSGNIQYFGAGTRLSVL.

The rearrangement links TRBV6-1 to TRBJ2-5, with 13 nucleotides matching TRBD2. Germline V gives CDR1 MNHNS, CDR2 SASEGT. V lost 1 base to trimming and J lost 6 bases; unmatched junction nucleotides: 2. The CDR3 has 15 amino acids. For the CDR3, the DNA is TGTGCCAGCAGTGAAGAGGGACTAGCGGGACAGACCCAGTACTTC. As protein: CASSEEGLAGQTQYF.

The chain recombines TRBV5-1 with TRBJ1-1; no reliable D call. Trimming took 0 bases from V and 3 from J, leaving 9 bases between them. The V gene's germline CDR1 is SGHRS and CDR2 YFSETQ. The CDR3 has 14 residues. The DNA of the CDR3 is TGCGCCAGCAGCTTGGATACGGGAGACACTGAAGCTTTCTTT. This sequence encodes CASSLDTGDTEAFF.

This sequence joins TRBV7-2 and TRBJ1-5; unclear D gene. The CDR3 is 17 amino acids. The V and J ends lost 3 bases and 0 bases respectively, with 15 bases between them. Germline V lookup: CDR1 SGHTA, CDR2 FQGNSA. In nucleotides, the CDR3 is TGTGCCAGCAGCTTCGGGGTCCAAGGGTATAGCAATCAGCCCCAGCATTTT. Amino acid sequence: CASSFGVQGYSNQPQHF.

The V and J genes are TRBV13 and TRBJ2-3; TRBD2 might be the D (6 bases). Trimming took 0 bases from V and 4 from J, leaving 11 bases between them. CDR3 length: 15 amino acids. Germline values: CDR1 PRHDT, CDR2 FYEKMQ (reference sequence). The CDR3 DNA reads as TGTGCCAGCAGCTTAGGGCGGGGCTCCGCAGATACGCAGTATTTT. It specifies CASSLGRGSADTQYF.

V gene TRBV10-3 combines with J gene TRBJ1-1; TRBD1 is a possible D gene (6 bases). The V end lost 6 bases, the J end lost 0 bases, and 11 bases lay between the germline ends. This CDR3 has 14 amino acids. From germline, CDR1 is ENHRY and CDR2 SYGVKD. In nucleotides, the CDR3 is TGTGCCATCAGACAGGGAAATATGAACACTGAAGCTTTCTTT. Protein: CAIRQGNMNTEAFF.

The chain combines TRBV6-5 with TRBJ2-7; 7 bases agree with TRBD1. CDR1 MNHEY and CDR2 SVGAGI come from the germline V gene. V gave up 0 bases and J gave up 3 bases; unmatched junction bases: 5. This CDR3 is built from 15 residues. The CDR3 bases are TGTGCCAGCAGTTACTCGCGACAGGGCCACTACGAGCAGTACTTC. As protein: CASSYSRQGHYEQYF.

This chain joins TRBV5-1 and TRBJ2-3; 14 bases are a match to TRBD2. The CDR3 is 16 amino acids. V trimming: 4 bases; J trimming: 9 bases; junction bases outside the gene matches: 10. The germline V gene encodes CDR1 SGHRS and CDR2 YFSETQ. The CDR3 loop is CASSPTSGGVPWTQYF. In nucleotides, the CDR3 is TGCGCCAGCAGCCCGACTAGCGGGGGGGTCCCTTGGACGCAGTATTTT.

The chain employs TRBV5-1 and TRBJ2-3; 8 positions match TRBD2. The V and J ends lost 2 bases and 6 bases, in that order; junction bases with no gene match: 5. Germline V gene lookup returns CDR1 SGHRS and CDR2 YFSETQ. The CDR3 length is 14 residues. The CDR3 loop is CASSLFSGADTQYF. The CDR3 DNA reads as TGCGCCAGCAGCTTATTTAGCGGGGCGGATACGCAGTATTTT.

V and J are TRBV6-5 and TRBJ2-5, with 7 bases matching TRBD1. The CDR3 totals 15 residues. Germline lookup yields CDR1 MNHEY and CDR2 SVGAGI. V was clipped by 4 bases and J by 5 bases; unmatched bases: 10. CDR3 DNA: TGTGCCAGCAGTTTTCGACAGGGTTGGCGGGAGACCCAGTACTTC. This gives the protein CASSFRQGWRETQYF.

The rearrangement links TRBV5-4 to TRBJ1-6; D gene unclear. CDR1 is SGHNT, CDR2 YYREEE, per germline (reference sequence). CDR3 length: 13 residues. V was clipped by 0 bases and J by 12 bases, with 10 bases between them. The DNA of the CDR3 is TGTGCCAGCAGCTTGGGTCAGGCGGGACCCCTCCACTTT. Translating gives CASSLGQAGPLHF.